The 4 T cell receptor beta chains presented below share a single source sample, sequenced in a study of blood T cell repertoires in COVID-19. TCRdb's table, derived via immunoSEQ multiplex PCR, lists solely in-frame clones and lacks some. The sample shows approximately 190,000 clones, about 80% of them seen only once. Material for sequencing was PBMCs or T cells enriched from blood (not recorded which). These receptors were collected from a woman in her fifties or sixties with acute COVID-19.

The chain carries TRBV4-2 and TRBJ1-5, with a tentative D call TRBD1 (5 bases). Trimming took 0 bases from V and 7 from J, leaving 13 bases between them. The CDR3 runs 15 residues. The germline V gene has CDR1 LGHNA and CDR2 YNFKEQ. The CDR3 sequence: CASSQEMWGRQPQHF. The CDR3, as DNA: TGTGCCAGCAGCCAAGAAATGTGGGGGAGGCAGCCCCAGCATTTT.

The CDR3 sequence is CASSYSYRGGYTF. In DNA, the CDR3 is TGTGCCAGCAGTTATTCCTACAGGGGTGGCTACACCTTC. The gene calls are TRBV6-2 or TRBV6-3 and TRBJ1-2; 7 bases agree with TRBD1. CDR3 length equals 13 residues. Germline V gene sequence: CDR1 MNHEY, CDR2 SVGEGT. The trim removed 3 bases at V and 7 bases at J, leaving 5 bases unmatched.

This chain connects TRBV5-6 to TRBJ2-5, with TRBD2 identical over 11 bases. Germline CDR1 is SGHDT and CDR2 is YYEEEE. This CDR3 has 17 amino acids. Trimming took 0 bases from V and 2 from J; bases not matched to a gene: 6. The CDR3 loop reads CASSLVVAGGPQETQYF. As DNA, the CDR3 is TGTGCCAGCAGCTTGGTGGTAGCGGGAGGGCCGCAAGAGACCCAGTACTTC.

In its sample, this clone was seen a few times. The J gene is TRBJ2-7, the V gene TRBV18; tentatively, D is TRBD2 (6 bases). CDR3 length: 13 residues. CDR1 and CDR2 (germline): KGHSH, LQKENI. The germline V and J ends were trimmed by 0 bases and 3 bases, with 6 bases remaining between them. The CDR3 nucleotides read TGTGCCAGCTCACCACCGGGGGGCTACGAGCAGTACGTC. Its translation is CASSPPGGYEQYV.